This T cell receptor (beta chain) came from a study of control samples from healthy donors and cancer patients. Sequencing was performed with immunoSEQ multiplex PCR; in TCRdb, only in-frame clones are kept and a portion is missing. The sample holds about 100,000 clones; roughly 84% are singletons and the top ten take 18%. The germline V gene encodes CDR1 LNHDA and CDR2 SQIVND (reference sequence). CDR3 size: 15 residues. The V end lost 4 bases, the J end lost 1 base, and 8 bases lay between the germline ends. This TCR came from a woman between 45 and 60 years old in good health. The gene calls are TRBV19 and TRBJ1-6, with D possibly matching TRBD1 (6 bases). The specimen was blood. For the CDR3, the DNA is TGTGCCAGTAGTACCGGACAGTCCTATAATTCACCCCTCCACTTT. Residues: CASSTGQSYNSPLHF.